This TCR beta chain was obtained from a study of blood T cell repertoires in COVID-19. Authors' analysis steps: Reference gene primer amplification gave nucleated cell count estimates. This table comes from immunoSEQ multiplex PCR, and its TCRdb copy is limited to in-frame clones, with some not included. V and J calls and clone size come straight from that table; D and trimming were deduced from the DNA. The table records fewer than 350,000 clones, around 89% of them present only once. Germline values: CDR1 SGDLS, CDR2 YYNGEE. CDR3 length equals 16 residues. V lost 4 bases, J lost 5 bases, and 10 bases stayed unmatched. Those who participated ranged in age from 18 to 89 years and resided in approximately 23 US areas.

The source material was PBMCs or T cells enriched from blood (not recorded which). The chain links TRBV9 to TRBJ2-1; 9 bases are shared with TRBD2. The TCR comes from a woman in her 40s who had recovered from COVID-19. The CDR3 sequence: CASSPRTSVSHNEQFF. CDR3 bases: TGTGCCAGCAGCCCCCGGACTAGCGTTAGTCACAATGAGCAGTTCTTC.